The rows below give T cell receptor beta chains drawn from one sample of a study of cytomegalovirus exposure and HLA in healthy donors. Some clones are missing from TCRdb's copy, which holds only in-frame ones; the method was immunoSEQ multiplex PCR. The table shows approximately 40,000 clones, with about 66% occurring only once. Source material: PBMCs. The receptors originated from a man over 45 in good health and CMV-seropositive. Both conserved end residues are part of each CDR3. Fields, in order: clone size, D gene, V gene, J gene, CDR3 protein, CDR3 DNA. D genes are given only for firm matches. Not all rows give a size; the values are once, few, many and, for expanded clones, a class.

>NA|NA|TRBV7-2|TRBJ2-7
CASSHAYEQYF
TGTGCCAGCAGCCATGCCTACGAGCAGTACTTC
>NA|NA|TRBV28|TRBJ1-5
CASSFGGSNQPQHF
TGTGCCAGCAGTTTCGGGGGGAGCAATCAGCCCCAGCATTTT
>NA|TRBD1|TRBV28|TRBJ2-5
CASSSNRGGQETQYF
TGTGCCAGCAGTTCTAACAGGGGCGGTCAAGAGACCCAGTACTTC
>NA|NA|TRBV18|TRBJ1-2
CASSPQDSPYGYTF
TGTGCCAGCTCACCTCAAGACAGTCCCTATGGCTACACCTTC
>NA|TRBD1|TRBV29-1|TRBJ1-1
CSVDRGPNTEAFF
TGCAGCGTCGACAGGGGGCCGAACACTGAAGCTTTCTTT
>once|NA|TRBV7-7|TRBJ2-3
CASSPWTASTDTQYF
TGTGCCAGCAGCCCTTGGACAGCTAGCACAGATACGCAGTATTTT
>NA|NA|TRBV5-1|TRBJ1-4
CASSLEGTAGEKLFF
TGCGCCAGCAGCTTGGAAGGAACAGCAGGTGAAAAACTGTTTTTT
>NA|NA|TRBV9|TRBJ2-3
CASSVVGLVDTQYF
TGTGCCAGCAGCGTAGTGGGCCTCGTGGATACGCAGTATTTT
>NA|TRBD1|TRBV30|TRBJ1-5
CAWSHTGADQPQHF
TGTGCCTGGAGTCACACAGGGGCCGATCAGCCCCAGCATTTT
>NA|TRBD1|TRBV30|TRBJ1-1
CAWEGQGRNTEAFF
TGTGCCTGGGAGGGACAGGGGAGGAACACTGAAGCTTTCTTT
>NA|TRBD1|TRBV18|TRBJ2-5
CASSQQGAPETQYF
TGTGCCAGCTCACAGCAGGGGGCGCCGGAGACCCAGTACTTC
>NA|NA|TRBV10-3|TRBJ1-6
CAIRGQDDSPLHF
TGTGCCATCAGGGGACAAGACGACTCACCCCTCCACTTT
>few|TRBD1|TRBV9|TRBJ1-5
CASSLQGDQPQHF
TGTGCCAGCAGCCTACAGGGGGATCAGCCCCAGCATTTT
>NA|NA|TRBV6-4|TRBJ2-3
CASSYRDGTDTQYF
TGTGCCAGCAGTTACAGGGATGGGACAGATACGCAGTATTTT
>NA|NA|TRBV27|TRBJ1-4
CASSSQGMVEKLFF
TGTGCCAGCAGCTCCCAGGGGATGGTTGAAAAACTGTTTTTT
>NA|NA|TRBV7-9|TRBJ2-7
CASSLGPNYEQYF
TGTGCCAGCAGCTTAGGGCCAAACTACGAGCAGTACTTC
>NA|NA|TRBV19|TRBJ1-2
CASSMSHQAYGYTF
TGTGCCAGTAGTATGAGCCATCAAGCCTATGGCTACACCTTC
>NA|NA|TRBV6-6|TRBJ2-1
CASRPSTGLINEQFF
TGTGCCAGCAGGCCCAGTACAGGTCTAATCAATGAGCAGTTCTTC
>NA|NA|TRBV19|TRBJ1-2
CASSMDRSGYTF
TGTGCCAGTAGTATGGACAGATCTGGCTACACCTTC
>few|NA|TRBV5-6|TRBJ1-1
CASSSNTEAFF
TGTGCCAGCAGCTCTAACACTGAAGCTTTCTTT
>few|NA|TRBV9|TRBJ2-3
CASSVGRGADTQYF
TGTGCCAGCAGCGTAGGCAGGGGCGCAGATACGCAGTATTTT
>NA|NA|TRBV18|TRBJ1-2
CASSPRGLEGYTF
TGTGCCAGCTCACCACGTGGACTTGAGGGCTACACCTTC
>NA|NA|TRBV6-5|TRBJ1-3
CASSYSTSSGNTIYF
TGTGCCAGCAGTTACTCGACATCTTCCGGAAACACCATATATTTT
>few|TRBD1|TRBV6-5|TRBJ1-5
CASSYSGGRNQPQHF
TGTGCCAGCAGTTACTCAGGGGGCCGCAATCAGCCCCAGCATTTT
>few|NA|TRBV11-3|TRBJ2-1
CASSLEAGPGLQFF
TGTGCCAGCAGCTTAGAAGCCGGCCCGGGTTTGCAGTTCTTC
>NA|NA|TRBV5-6|TRBJ1-2
CASSPTVTLANYGYTF
TGTGCCAGCAGCCCCACGGTGACTCTAGCTAACTATGGCTACACCTTC
>NA|NA|TRBV13|TRBJ2-5
CASSLRVLQETQYF
TGTGCCAGCAGCTTGAGGGTACTCCAAGAGACCCAGTACTTC
>few|NA|TRBV2|TRBJ2-1
CASSEGVASDEQFF
TGTGCCAGCAGTGAAGGGGTAGCGTCGGATGAGCAGTTCTTC
>NA|TRBD1|TRBV27|TRBJ1-2
CASSLSTGGGYTF
TGTGCCAGCAGTTTATCGACAGGGGGGGGCTACACCTTC
>NA|TRBD1|TRBV11-3|TRBJ1-1
CASSRRGTENEAFF
TGTGCCAGCAGCCGAAGGGGGACAGAAAATGAAGCTTTCTTT
>NA|TRBD1|TRBV7-9|TRBJ1-1
CASSTGQGDTEAFF
TGTGCCAGCAGCACGGGACAGGGGGACACTGAAGCTTTCTTT
>NA|TRBD1|TRBV25-1|TRBJ2-1
CASSPAGGENEQFF
TGTGCCAGCAGCCCTGCAGGGGGCGAGAATGAGCAGTTCTTC
>NA|NA|TRBV19|TRBJ1-4
CASSRSGEKLFF
TGTGCCAGTAGTCGATCAGGGGAAAAACTGTTTTTT
>NA|NA|TRBV7-6|TRBJ2-7
CASSFVTWGADF
TGTGCCAGCAGCTTTGTCACGTGGGGCGCTGATTTC
>few|NA|TRBV4-2|TRBJ2-6
CASSPLGGSGANVLTF
TGTGCCAGCAGCCCCTTAGGGGGCTCTGGGGCCAACGTCCTGACTTTC
>NA|TRBD1|TRBV11-2|TRBJ2-3
CASSRQGGTDTQYF
TGTGCCAGCAGCCGACAGGGGGGCACAGATACGCAGTATTTT
>NA|TRBD2|TRBV11-3|TRBJ2-1
CASSLSGGANNEQFF
TGTGCCAGCAGCCTTAGCGGGGGGGCCAATAATGAGCAGTTCTTC
>NA|TRBD2|TRBV2|TRBJ2-5
CASTTAKLAGGGETQYF
TGTGCCAGCACTACAGCGAAACTAGCGGGGGGAGGGGAGACCCAGTACTTC
>NA|TRBD2|TRBV7-2|TRBJ2-7
CASSFSGGTYEQYF
TGTGCCAGCAGCTTTAGCGGGGGGACCTACGAGCAGTACTTC
>once|NA|TRBV23-1|TRBJ2-3
CASSQTVYSDTQYF
TGCGCCAGCAGTCAGACAGTATATTCAGATACGCAGTATTTT
>few|NA|TRBV10-3|TRBJ1-1
CAIRAEAEAFF
TGTGCCATCAGAGCCGAGGCTGAAGCTTTCTTT